This T cell receptor beta chain is from a study of T cells after yellow fever vaccination. Germline V lookup: CDR1 SGDLS, CDR2 YYNGEE. Trimming stripped 4 bases from V and 6 bases from J, with 17 bases between. This CDR3 is 14 amino acids long. The table lists this clonotype with many counts. The antigen is undetermined. The study, taken as a whole, reports: At around 95% for CD4 and almost 90% for CD8, most primary-vaccination clones showed up again after the booster.

Using its own MiXCR run on the 5' RACE reads, TCRdb lists one record per CDR3 protein. The sample contains about 63,000 distinct CDR3 sequences, 6% to 7.5% of which appear only once. The TCR was taken from a man aged 25 to 45 who received the YFV17D yellow fever vaccine. The gene calls are TRBV9 and TRBJ2-7; perhaps TRBD1 as D (6 bases). The sample consisted of CD8+ T cells sorted from PBMCs, taken 15 days after the yellow fever booster vaccination. The CDR3 bases are TGTGCCAGCAGCCCTCCCGGGACACCCCTCGAGCAGTACTTC. Translation: CASSPPGTPLEQYF.